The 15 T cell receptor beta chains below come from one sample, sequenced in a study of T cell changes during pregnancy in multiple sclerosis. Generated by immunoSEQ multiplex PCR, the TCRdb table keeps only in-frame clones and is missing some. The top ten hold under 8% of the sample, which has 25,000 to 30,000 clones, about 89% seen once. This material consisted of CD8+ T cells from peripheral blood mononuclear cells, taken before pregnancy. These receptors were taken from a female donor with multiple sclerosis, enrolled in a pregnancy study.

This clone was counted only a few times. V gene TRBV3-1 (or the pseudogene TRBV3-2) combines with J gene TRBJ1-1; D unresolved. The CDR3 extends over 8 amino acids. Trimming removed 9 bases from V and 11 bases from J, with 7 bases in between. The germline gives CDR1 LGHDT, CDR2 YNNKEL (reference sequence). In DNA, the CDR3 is TGTGCCAGTGCGGAGGCTTTCTTT. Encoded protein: CASAEAFF.

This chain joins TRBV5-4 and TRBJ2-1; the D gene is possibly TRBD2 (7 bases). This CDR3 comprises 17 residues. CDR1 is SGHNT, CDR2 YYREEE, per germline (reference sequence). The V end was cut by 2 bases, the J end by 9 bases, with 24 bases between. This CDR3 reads CASSFPGGRGGSGEQFF. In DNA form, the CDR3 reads TGTGCCAGCAGCTTTCCTGGGGGCAGGGGAGGGTCGGGTGAGCAGTTCTTC.

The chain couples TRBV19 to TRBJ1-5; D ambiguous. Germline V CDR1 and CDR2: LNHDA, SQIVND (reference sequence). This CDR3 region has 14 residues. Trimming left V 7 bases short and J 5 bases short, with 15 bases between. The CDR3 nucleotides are TGTGCCAGTACCCGAACCGGGAGCTATCAGCCCCAGCATTTT. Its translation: CASTRTGSYQPQHF.

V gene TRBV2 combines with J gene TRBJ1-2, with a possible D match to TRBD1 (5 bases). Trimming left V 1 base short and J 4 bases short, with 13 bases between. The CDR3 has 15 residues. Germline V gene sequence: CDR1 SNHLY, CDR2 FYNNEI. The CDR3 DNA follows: TGTGCCAGCAGTGAAGGGACAACCTTCTCCTATGGCTACACCTTC. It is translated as CASSEGTTFSYGYTF. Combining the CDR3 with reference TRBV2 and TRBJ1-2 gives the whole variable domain EPEVTQTPSHQVTQMGQEVILRCVPISNHLYFYWYRQILGQKVEFLVSFYNNEISEKSEIFDDQFSVERPDGSNFTLKIRSTKLEDSAMYFCASSEGTTFSYGYTFGSGTRLTVV.

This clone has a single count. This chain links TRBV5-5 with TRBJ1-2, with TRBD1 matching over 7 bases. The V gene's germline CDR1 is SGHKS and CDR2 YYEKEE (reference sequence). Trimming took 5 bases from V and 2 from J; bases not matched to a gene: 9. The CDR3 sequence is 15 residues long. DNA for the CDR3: TGTGCCAGCAGAATTAGGGACAGAAGGAACTATGGCTACACCTTC. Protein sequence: CASRIRDRRNYGYTF.

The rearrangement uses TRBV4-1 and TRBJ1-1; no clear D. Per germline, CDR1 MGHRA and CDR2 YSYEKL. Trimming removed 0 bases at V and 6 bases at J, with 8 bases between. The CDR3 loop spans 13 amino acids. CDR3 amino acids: CASSQDNTPEAFF. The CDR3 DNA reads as TGCGCCAGCAGCCAAGATAACACACCTGAAGCTTTCTTT.

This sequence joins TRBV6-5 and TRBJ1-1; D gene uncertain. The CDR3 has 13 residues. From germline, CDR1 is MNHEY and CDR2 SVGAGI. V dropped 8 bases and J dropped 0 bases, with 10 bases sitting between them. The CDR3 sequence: CASLGVLNTEAFF. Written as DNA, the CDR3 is TGTGCCAGCTTAGGAGTACTGAACACTGAAGCTTTCTTT.

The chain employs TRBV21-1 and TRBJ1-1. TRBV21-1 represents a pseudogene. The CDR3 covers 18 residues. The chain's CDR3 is CASSKENTLAYMNTEAFF. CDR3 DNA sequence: TGTGCCAGCAGCAAAGAAAACACATTAGCATACATGAACACTGAAGCTTTCTTT.

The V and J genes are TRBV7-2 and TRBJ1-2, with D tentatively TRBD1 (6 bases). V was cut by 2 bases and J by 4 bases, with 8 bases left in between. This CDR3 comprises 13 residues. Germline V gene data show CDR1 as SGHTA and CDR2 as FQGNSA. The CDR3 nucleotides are TGTGCCAGCAGCTTAAGGGGGAGCTATGGCTACACCTTC. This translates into CASSLRGSYGYTF.

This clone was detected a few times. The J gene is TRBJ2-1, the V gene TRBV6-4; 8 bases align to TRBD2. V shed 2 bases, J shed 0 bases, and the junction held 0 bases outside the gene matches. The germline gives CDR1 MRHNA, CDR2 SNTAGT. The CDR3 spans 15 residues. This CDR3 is CASSDGTSSYNEQFF. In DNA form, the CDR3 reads TGTGCCAGCAGTGACGGGACTAGCTCCTACAATGAGCAGTTCTTC.

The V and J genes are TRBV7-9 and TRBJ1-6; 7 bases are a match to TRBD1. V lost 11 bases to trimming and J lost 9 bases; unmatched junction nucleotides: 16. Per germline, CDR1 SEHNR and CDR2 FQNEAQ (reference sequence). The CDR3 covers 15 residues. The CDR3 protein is CAGGRGGGLGSPLHF. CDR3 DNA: TGTGCCGGGGGTCGAGGAGGGGGCTTAGGTTCACCCCTCCACTTT.

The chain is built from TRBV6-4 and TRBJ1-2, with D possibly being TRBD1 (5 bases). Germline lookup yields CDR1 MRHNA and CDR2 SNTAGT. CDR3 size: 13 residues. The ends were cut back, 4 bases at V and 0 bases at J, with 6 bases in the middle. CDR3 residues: CASSGQPNYGYTF. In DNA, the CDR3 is TGTGCCAGCAGTGGACAGCCTAACTATGGCTACACCTTC.

For the CDR3, the DNA is TGCGCCAGCAGCCAAGTAGGTGAGGCTTTCTACGAGCAGTACTTC. The encoded protein is CASSQVGEAFYEQYF. V usage is TRBV4-3 and J usage is TRBJ2-7, with no clear D. The V end lost 1 base, the J end lost 3 bases, and 13 bases lay between the germline ends. The CDR3 has 15 residues. Germline loops: CDR1 LGHNA, CDR2 YSLEER.

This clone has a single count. The CDR3 region has the DNA TGTGCCAGCAGCCCGGAGGTGAAAAACATTCAGTACTTC. It translates to CASSPEVKNIQYF. The chain employs TRBV11-2 and TRBJ2-4; possible D gene TRBD2, 5 bases. CDR1 is SGHAT and CDR2 is FQNNGV in the germline V gene. The CDR3 length is 13 residues. V was clipped by 5 bases and J by 4 bases, with 9 bases between them. The complete variable domain, with remaining parts taken from reference TRBV11-2 and TRBJ2-4, reads EAGVAQSPRYKIIEKRQSVAFWCNPISGHATLYWYQQILGQGPKLLIQFQNNGVVDDSQLPKDRFSAERLKGVDSTLKIQPAKLEDSAVYLCASSPEVKNIQYFGAGTRLSVL.

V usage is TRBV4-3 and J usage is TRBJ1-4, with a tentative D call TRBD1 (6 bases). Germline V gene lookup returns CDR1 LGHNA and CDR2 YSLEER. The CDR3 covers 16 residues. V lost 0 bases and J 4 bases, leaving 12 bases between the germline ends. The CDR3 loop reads CASSQDSTGFNEKLFF. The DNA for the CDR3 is TGCGCCAGCAGCCAAGATTCGACAGGATTTAATGAAAAACTGTTTTTT.